The 14 T cell receptor beta chains below all came from one sample that was sequenced in a study of Graves' ophthalmopathy and Graves' hyperthyroidism. Amplified TCR beta CDR3 regions were obtained using RNA transcripts as template. A first-round RT-PCR used HTBI primers, followed by a second-round multiplex PCR. One entry per CDR3 protein, called by TCRdb with MiXCR from the multiplex PCR reads. The sample lists over 450,000 distinct CDR3 sequences; roughly 14% were seen once. The sample taken for sequencing was blood. These receptors were obtained from a woman in her 30s with Graves' ophthalmopathy.

Many counts were recorded for this clonotype. This chain connects TRBV27 to TRBJ1-1, with TRBD1 matching over 11 bases. Trimming cost V 0 bases and J 6 bases; bases outside gene matches: 6. There are 16 residues in the CDR3. Per germline, CDR1 MNHEY and CDR2 SMNVEV (reference sequence). CDR3 coding DNA: TGTGCCAGCAGTTTATCGGGGGACAGGGGGTTCCCTGAAGCTTTCTTT. It specifies CASSLSGDRGFPEAFF.

This clonotype was counted between two and nine times. The gene calls are TRBV6-1 and TRBJ1-5; TRBD1 might be the D (5 bases). The CDR3 is 14 residues long. Germline CDR1 MNHNS, CDR2 SASEGT. Trimming took off 8 bases at V and 2 bases at J, with 13 bases between the two ends. Here the CDR3 DNA reads TGTGCCAGCGGGAGGAGGGGAGGCAATCAGCCCCAGCATTTT. Translating it yields CASGRRGGNQPQHF.

The chain uses TRBV12-3 or TRBV12-4 and TRBJ1-1, with D perhaps matching TRBD1 (6 bases). The CDR3 spans 14 residues. The V end was cut by 6 bases, the J end by 1 base, with 12 bases between. The CDR3 region is CASRKGEKNTEAFF. The CDR3 coding sequence is TGTGCCAGCAGAAAGGGGGAGAAGAACACTGAAGCTTTCTTT.

The sample holds many counts of this clonotype. The chain carries TRBV27 and TRBJ1-6, with D unresolved. The CDR3 has 14 residues. The ends were cut back, 7 bases at V and 4 bases at J, with 11 bases in the middle. Germline values: CDR1 MNHEY, CDR2 SMNVEV (reference sequence). CDR3 residues: CASTFRGYNSPLHF. In DNA form, the CDR3 reads TGTGCCAGCACCTTCCGGGGATATAATTCACCCCTCCACTTT.

With respect to this clonotype: The junction differs from germline at one of its ends, possibly a read error. V is TRBV19 and J is TRBJ2-4, with a possible D match to TRBD2 (6 bases). Per germline, CDR1 LNHDA and CDR2 SQIVND (reference sequence). The CDR3 has 14 residues. CDR3 loop: CASRRCSEGCIKYF. The CDR3, as DNA: TGTGCCAGTAGAAGGTGTTCGGAGGGATGCATTAAGTACTTC.

The chain is built from TRBV7-6 and TRBJ1-2, with 10 bases identical to TRBD1. This CDR3 region has 15 residues. J gave up 4 bases and V 5 bases, and 7 bases lay outside the gene matches. The germline gives CDR1 SGHVS, CDR2 FNYEAQ. The CDR3, as DNA: TGTGCCAGCAGCGGGGGACAGGGGAATGCCTATGGCTACACCTTC. This encodes CASSGGQGNAYGYTF.

The rearrangement uses TRBV18 and TRBJ2-5; weak D call: TRBD1 (6 bases). The CDR3 is 15 residues long. From germline, CDR1 is KGHSH and CDR2 LQKENI. The ends were cut back, 0 bases at V and 4 bases at J, with 12 bases in the middle. The CDR3 is CASSPPAGRGETQYF. CDR3 sequence (DNA): TGTGCCAGCTCACCACCGGCGGGCAGGGGAGAGACCCAGTACTTC.

This clonotype was seen at least ten times. This rearrangement joins TRBV27 to TRBJ2-2, with D perhaps assigned TRBD1 or TRBD2 (5 bases each). Germline loops: CDR1 MNHEY, CDR2 SMNVEV (reference sequence). V dropped 8 bases and J dropped 0 bases, with 13 bases sitting between them. The CDR3 is made up of 15 amino acids. The CDR3 region is CASSGRLSNTGELFF. In nucleotides, the CDR3 is TGTGCCAGCTCGGGACGGCTCTCGAACACCGGGGAGCTGTTTTTT.

The CDR3 nucleotides read TGTGCCAGCAGTCTCCCTTCAGGGCACCCCTCTGGAAACACCATATATTTT. This encodes CASSLPSGHPSGNTIYF. V and J are TRBV12-3 or TRBV12-4 and TRBJ1-3; possible D gene TRBD1, 5 bases. This CDR3 contains 17 residues. The germline V and J ends were trimmed by 5 bases and 0 bases, with 17 bases remaining between them.

At least ten counts were recorded for this clonotype. The chain has TRBV5-8 and TRBJ1-1; D might be TRBD1 (6 bases). The CDR3 sequence is 13 residues long. V dropped 0 bases and J dropped 8 bases, with 11 bases sitting between them. Per the germline V gene, CDR1 is SGHTS and CDR2 is YDEGEE. The chain's CDR3 is CASSLEDRREAFF. The CDR3 DNA follows: TGTGCCAGCAGCTTGGAGGACAGACGGGAAGCTTTCTTT.

The rearrangement uses TRBV18 and TRBJ2-2, with 11 bases fitting TRBD2. Germline values: CDR1 KGHSH, CDR2 LQKENI. Trimming removed 6 bases from V and 4 bases from J; junction bases left unmatched: 7. This CDR3 spans 16 amino acids. The CDR3 nucleotides read TGTGCCAGCTCGTACCGGGGACTAGCGGCCACCGGGGAGCTGTTTTTT. Translation gives CASSYRGLAATGELFF.

This clonotype was counted at least ten times. This chain uses TRBV5-1 with TRBJ2-2; D perhaps matches TRBD1 (5 bases). The CDR3 runs 16 residues. The germline V gene has CDR1 SGHRS and CDR2 YFSETQ. V was clipped by 0 bases and J by 4 bases, with 13 bases between them. Here the CDR3 reads CASSLDVQGSTGELFF. CDR3 sequence (DNA): TGCGCCAGCAGCTTGGACGTCCAGGGTTCCACCGGGGAGCTGTTTTTT.

A few counts support this clonotype. A much larger clone differs by one base, so this may be a read error. The chain couples TRBV27 to TRBJ2-4; D remains unclear. CDR1 MNHEY and CDR2 SMNVEV come from the germline V gene (reference sequence). This CDR3 has 11 residues. The CDR3 sequence: CASRREDIKYF. The CDR3 region has the DNA TGTGCCAGCAGACGCGAAGACATTAAGTACTTC.

This clonotype was observed a handful of times. The chain joins TRBV2 to TRBJ1-1; D perhaps matches TRBD1 (5 bases). CDR3 length: 13 residues. V was shortened by 8 bases and J by 2 bases, with 12 bases between the two germline ends. Germline CDR1 and CDR2: SNHLY and FYNNEI. The CDR3 DNA is TGTGCCAGCGGGGGACCGGGCAACACTGAAGCTTTCTTT. Its translation: CASGGPGNTEAFF.